Following are 21 T cell receptor beta chains from one sample sequenced in a study of cytomegalovirus exposure and HLA in healthy donors. 13 Jbeta primers and 60 Vbeta primers were used for the PCR. This table comes from immunoSEQ multiplex PCR, and its TCRdb copy is limited to in-frame clones, with some not included. This sample has about 160,000 clones, with roughly 80% found just once. The specimen was PBMCs. The receptors originated from a man under 40 in good health and CMV-seronegative.

The chain is built from TRBV5-1 and TRBJ2-2; TRBD2 agrees at 10 bases. Trimming took 8 bases from V and 5 from J; bases not matched to a gene: 6. The CDR3 totals 14 residues. Germline V gene lookup returns CDR1 SGHRS and CDR2 YFSETQ. Written as DNA, the CDR3 is TGCGCCAGTGAGCGGGGGGGCCGGACCGGGGAGCTGTTTTTT. The encoded protein is CASERGGRTGELFF.

The chain has TRBV30 and TRBJ2-1; the D gene is possibly TRBD2 (5 bases). The CDR3 extends over 12 amino acids. Trimming pared 3 bases from V and 13 bases from J, leaving 16 bases between. Germline CDR1 GTSNPN, CDR2 SVGIG (reference sequence). For the CDR3, the DNA is TGTGCCTGGAGATGGAGTAGCGCCCCCCAGTTCTTC. Protein product: CAWRWSSAPQFF.

The genes are TRBV5-4 and TRBJ1-2; D is uncertain. V was pared by 2 bases and J by 8 bases, with 13 bases between. The CDR3 spans 13 residues. In germline, CDR1 is SGHNT, CDR2 YYREEE (reference sequence). As DNA, the CDR3 is TGTGCCAGCAGCTTTCCCCTTGAGTTCGGCTACACCTTC. The encoded protein is CASSFPLEFGYTF.

The V call is TRBV28, the J call TRBJ1-5; D ambiguous. Germline-derived CDR1 and CDR2 are MDHEN and SYDVKM. Deletions cut 2 bases from V and 5 bases from J, with 10 bases between. This CDR3 contains 14 residues. The CDR3 here is CASSLGQAYQPQHF. The CDR3 region has the DNA TGTGCCAGCAGTTTAGGGCAGGCGTATCAGCCCCAGCATTTT.

CDR3 loop: CASSSRGRNQPQHF. The CDR3 DNA is TGTGCCAGCAGTTCCAGGGGACGCAATCAGCCCCAGCATTTT. The chain is built from TRBV28 and TRBJ1-5, with D perhaps matching TRBD1 (6 bases). The CDR3 has 14 residues. Trimming removed 4 bases at V and 2 bases at J, with 9 bases between. Germline loops: CDR1 MDHEN, CDR2 SYDVKM. Filled out from reference TRBV28 and TRBJ1-5, the complete variable domain reads DVKVTQSSRYLVKRTGEKVFLECVQDMDHENMFWYRQDPGLGLRLIYFSYDVKMKEKGDIPEGYSVSREKKERFSLILESASTNQTSMYLCASSSRGRNQPQHFGDGTRLSIL.

The CDR3 loop reads CASSYSKGSEAFF. The CDR3 DNA is TGTGCCAGCAGTTACTCGAAAGGGAGCGAAGCTTTCTTT. The chain links TRBV6-6 to TRBJ1-1, with D unresolved. The CDR3 consists of 13 residues. V was trimmed by 0 bases and J by 8 bases, leaving 10 bases between them. The germline gives CDR1 MNHNY, CDR2 SVGAGI (reference sequence).

J is TRBJ2-5 and V is TRBV7-9; D may be TRBD1 (6 bases). The V gene lost 5 bases and the J gene lost 3 bases, with 10 bases spanning the gap. The V gene's germline CDR1 is SEHNR and CDR2 FQNEAQ (reference sequence). This CDR3 has 13 amino acids. The CDR3 DNA reads TGTGCCAGCAGCCCTGAGGGGGAAGAGACCCAGTACTTC. Residues: CASSPEGEETQYF.

This clone was seen more than once but under ten times. The rearrangement joins TRBV2 to TRBJ2-1; D might be TRBD1 (6 bases). From germline, CDR1 is SNHLY and CDR2 FYNNEI. V lost 7 bases and J lost 7, with 14 bases in between. This CDR3 is 13 amino acids long. CDR3 sequence (DNA): TGTGCCAGCACCACAGGGCTCCGGAATGAGCAGTTCTTC. This sequence encodes CASTTGLRNEQFF.

The V gene is TRBV18, the J gene TRBJ1-1, with a tentative D call TRBD1 (5 bases). Trimming removed 2 bases at V and 14 bases at J, with 15 bases between. Germline V gene data show CDR1 as KGHSH and CDR2 as LQKENI. The CDR3 spans 12 residues. CDR3 nucleotide sequence: TGTGCCAGCTCACCAGGGGCCGCGGAGTCATTCTTT. Translation: CASSPGAAESFF.

Only one count was recorded for this clone. The rearrangement links TRBV6-1 to TRBJ2-1; tentatively, D is TRBD1 (5 bases). V was pared by 2 bases and J by 3 bases, with 20 bases between. There are 18 residues in the CDR3. The germline V gene has CDR1 MNHNS and CDR2 SASEGT. The DNA of the CDR3 is TGTGCCAGCAGTGAAACCTCTCACCAGGGCAAGTTCTACAATGAGCAGTTCTTC. It codes for CASSETSHQGKFYNEQFF.

The genes are TRBV30 and TRBJ2-5; 8 nucleotides line up with TRBD1. The CDR3 length is 12 residues. CDR1 is GTSNPN and CDR2 is SVGIG in the germline V gene (reference sequence). The J segment lost 4 bases and the V segment lost 8 bases, leaving 6 bases of the junction unmatched. DNA of the CDR3: TGTGCCCACAGCGGACAGGGAGAGACCCAGTACTTC. Its protein product is CAHSGQGETQYF.

The sample holds one count of this clone. The chain carries TRBV7-2 and TRBJ1-4; 11 nucleotides agree with TRBD1. The CDR3 is made up of 15 amino acids. CDR1 is SGHTA and CDR2 is FQGNSA in the germline V gene. Trimming at V came to 4 bases and at J to 5 bases, leaving 3 bases not matched to a gene. CDR3 in amino acids: CASSSDRGRNEKLFF. Here the CDR3 DNA reads TGTGCCAGCAGCTCGGACAGGGGGCGGAATGAAAAACTGTTTTTT.

The V and J genes are TRBV7-9 and TRBJ1-2; D is ambiguous. The germline CDR1 and CDR2 sequences are SEHNR and FQNEAQ (reference sequence). This CDR3 is built from 16 residues. Trimming cost V 3 bases and J 0 bases, with 14 bases left between them. This CDR3 is CASSFPNVPANYGYTF. CDR3 DNA sequence: TGTGCCAGCAGCTTTCCGAACGTACCAGCTAACTATGGCTACACCTTC.

The chain combines TRBV6-5 with TRBJ1-2, with D unclear. The V end was cut by 0 bases, the J end by 3 bases, with 8 bases between. CDR3 length equals 14 residues. Germline CDR1 MNHEY, CDR2 SVGAGI. CDR3 residues: CASSYSPGHYGYTF. CDR3 DNA: TGTGCCAGCAGTTACTCGCCGGGTCACTATGGCTACACCTTC.

The chain joins TRBV6-1 to TRBJ2-5, with D possibly TRBD1 on 5 matching bases. Germline CDR1 reads MNHNS; CDR2 reads SASEGT. The CDR3 extends over 15 amino acids. Trimming left V 8 bases short and J 4 bases short, with 20 bases between. CDR3 in amino acids: CASLTMGLFRETQYF. CDR3 bases: TGTGCCAGCCTAACGATGGGGCTATTCCGAGAGACCCAGTACTTC.

This clone was detected a few times. A much larger clone differs from this one at a single base, so this may be a read error. The chain combines TRBV18 with TRBJ1-1; D is unresolved. The CDR3 loop spans 16 amino acids. The V and J ends lost 1 base and 8 bases respectively, with 20 bases between them. CDR1 KGHSH and CDR2 LQKENI come from the germline V gene. As DNA, the CDR3 is TGTGCCAGCTCACCACTCCCGGAGCGGCGACTCGGGGAAGCTTTCTTT. Translation: CASSPLPERRLGEAFF.

This chain connects TRBV19 to TRBJ2-7; D is unclear. Between the trimmed V and J ends, which lost 5 bases and 3 bases, there was a span of 5 bases. The CDR3 is 11 residues long. Germline CDR1 LNHDA, CDR2 SQIVND (reference sequence). The CDR3 loop reads CASSAGYEQYF. The CDR3 DNA reads TGTGCCAGTAGTGCAGGCTACGAGCAGTACTTC.

V usage is TRBV5-8 and J usage is TRBJ2-2; 10 positions match TRBD2. Germline V lookup: CDR1 SGHTS, CDR2 YDEGEE. Trimming cost V 2 bases and J 3 bases; bases outside gene matches: 7. The CDR3 length is 17 residues. Written as DNA, the CDR3 is TGTGCCAGCAGCTTCCCCACTAGCGGGGTGGACACCGGGGAGCTGTTTTTT. This sequence encodes CASSFPTSGVDTGELFF.

The chain recombines TRBV7-2 with TRBJ1-4; 7 bases map to TRBD1. CDR1 and CDR2 (germline): SGHTA, FQGNSA. This CDR3 spans 12 amino acids. V trimming: 5 bases; J trimming: 8 bases; junction bases outside the gene matches: 2. The CDR3 DNA reads TGTGCCAGCAGCCTGGACAGGGAAAAACTGTTTTTT. It is translated as CASSLDREKLFF.

CDR3: CASSLAHSYEQYF. The CDR3 nucleotides are TGTGCCAGCAGCTTGGCCCACTCCTACGAGCAGTACTTC. The chain combines TRBV7-2 with TRBJ2-7; D is undetermined. The CDR3 is made up of 13 amino acids. From germline, CDR1 is SGHTA and CDR2 FQGNSA. Trimming removed 3 bases at V and 0 bases at J, with 6 bases between.

In the case of this clone: An end of the junction does not agree with germline; a read error may underlie this. V is TRBV5-6 and J is TRBJ1-2, with TRBD1 matching over 7 bases. The CDR3 loop spans 16 amino acids. Germline loops: CDR1 SGHDT, CDR2 YYEEEE. CDR3 sequence reads: CASSWKTGDRRDGYTF. The CDR3 DNA sequence: TGTGCCAGCAGCTGGAAAACCGGGGACAGAAGGGATGGCTATACCTTC. Complete variable domain (other parts from reference TRBV5-6 and TRBJ1-2): DAGVTQSPTHLIKTRGQQVTLRCSPKSGHDTVSWYQQALGQGPQFIFQYYEEEERQRGNFPDRFSGHQFPNYSSELNVNALLLGDSALYLCASSWKTGDRRDGYTFGSGTRLTVV.